What follows describes a single TCR beta chain. Its specificity is unknown. This sample was taken from a study of graft-versus-host responses after intestinal transplantation. CDR3 length: 14 amino acids. The V end was cut by 0 bases, the J end by 8 bases, with 12 bases between. The V gene's germline CDR1 is SGHDT and CDR2 YYEEEE. Only in-frame clones appear in the TCRdb table, and some are missing; sequencing was by immunoSEQ multiplex PCR. The table shows about 97,000 clones, with around 90% occurring only once. The study's findings and limits: Some patients had graft-donor T cell macrochimerism. In their allografts, the ratios of graft-versus-host to host-versus-graft T cell clones were high. Researchers found peak circulating GvH clone levels linked to early post-transplant HvG declines.

The source material was PBMCs, sampled just under 460 days after intestinal transplant. The receptor was derived from a human patient who received an intestinal transplant, so some T cells may come from the graft donor. The gene calls are TRBV5-6 and TRBJ1-3; D unresolved. The CDR3 coding sequence is TGTGCCAGCAGCTTGGGGGTGCTAAGGGACACCATATATTTT. Protein sequence: CASSLGVLRDTIYF.